This is a list of T cell receptor beta chains from one sample in a study of cytomegalovirus exposure and HLA in healthy donors. Produced via immunoSEQ multiplex PCR; TCRdb's table is partial and in-frame only. The data hold some 170,000 clones, with around 81% observed a single time. The sample was PBMCs. All receptors come from a woman aged 18 to 35 in good health and CMV-seropositive. Each CDR3 is given with its conserved first and last residue. D genes are given only for firm matches. Not all rows give a size; the values are once, few, many and, for expanded clones, a class.

NA	TRBJ1-1	TRBV18	NA	CASSATAENTEAFF	TGTGCCAGCTCAGCTACAGCCGAGAACACTGAAGCTTTCTTT
NA	TRBJ2-3	TRBV7-9	once	CATQLGQSTDTQYF	TGTGCCACCCAACTAGGCCAGAGCACAGATACGCAGTATTTT
TRBD1	TRBJ1-1	TRBV4-2	NA	CASSQDRTDREAFF	TGTGCCAGCAGCCAAGATCGAACGGACAGGGAAGCTTTCTTT
NA	TRBJ2-1	TRBV2	NA	CASSGADRFYTYNEQFF	TGTGCCAGCAGTGGTGCTGACAGGTTCTATACTTACAATGAGCAGTTCTTC
NA	TRBJ1-2	TRBV5-6	NA	CASSLDWGVGYTF	TGTGCCAGCAGCTTGGATTGGGGGGTTGGCTACACCTTC
TRBD1	TRBJ2-1	TRBV4-1	NA	CASSQVGTGNNEQFF	TGCGCCAGCAGCCAAGTCGGGACAGGGAACAATGAGCAGTTCTTC
TRBD2	TRBJ2-2	TRBV30	NA	CAWSQGLAGGAGELFF	TGTGCCTGGAGTCAGGGCCTAGCGGGGGGCGCCGGGGAGCTGTTTTTT
TRBD2	TRBJ2-1	TRBV5-1	NA	CASSLDGTSGGNEQFF	TGCGCCAGCAGCTTAGACGGGACTAGCGGGGGCAATGAGCAGTTCTTC
NA	TRBJ1-4	TRBV4-2	NA	CASSQAHGEEKLFF	TGTGCCAGCAGCCAAGCTCACGGGGAGGAAAAACTGTTTTTT
TRBD1	TRBJ1-5	TRBV19	NA	CATQGAIGSNQPQHF	TGTGCCACCCAGGGGGCGATAGGTAGCAATCAGCCCCAGCATTTT
TRBD2	TRBJ2-5	TRBV11-2	once	CASSLGAVAGEQETQYF	TGTGCCAGCAGCTTAGGCGCGGTAGCGGGGGAGCAAGAGACCCAGTACTTC
NA	TRBJ1-2	TRBV7-2	NA	CASSLTGIYGYTF	TGTGCCAGCAGCTTAACAGGGATCTATGGCTACACCTTC
NA	TRBJ1-2	TRBV27	NA	CASQALWGGGNYGYTF	TGTGCCAGTCAAGCCTTATGGGGCGGGGGTAACTATGGCTACACCTTC
NA	TRBJ1-6	TRBV28	NA	CASSLQGSSPLHF	TGTGCCAGCAGTTTACAGGGGAGTTCACCCCTCCACTTT
NA	TRBJ1-2	TRBV7-7	once	CASQDRTHRGYYGYTF	TGTGCTAGCCAGGACCGAACGCACCGAGGGTACTATGGCTACACCTTC
NA	TRBJ2-7	TRBV7-9	NA	CASSRASYEQYF	TGTGCCAGCTCGAGGGCCTCCTACGAGCAGTACTTC
TRBD1	TRBJ1-2	TRBV11-2	NA	CASSSRQGTFVYYGYTF	TGTGCCAGCAGCAGCCGACAGGGGACCTTCGTGTACTATGGCTACACCTTC
NA	TRBJ2-7	TRBV5-6	NA	CASSPRTASYEQYF	TGTGCCAGCAGTCCCAGGACTGCCTCCTACGAGCAGTACTTC
TRBD1	TRBJ1-2	TRBV6-5	NA	CASSYSWTGGLYGYTF	TGTGCCAGCAGTTACTCATGGACAGGGGGACTCTATGGCTACACCTTC
TRBD1	TRBJ1-2	TRBV25-1	few	CASSVQGFGGYTF	TGTGCCAGCAGTGTACAGGGGTTCGGTGGCTACACCTTC
NA	TRBJ2-5	TRBV4-3	NA	CASSLSESQETQYF	TGCGCCAGCAGCCTTAGCGAGAGCCAAGAGACCCAGTACTTC
TRBD2	TRBJ2-3	TRBV6-4	NA	CASSDSSGGDTQYF	TGTGCCAGCAGTGACTCGAGCGGGGGAGATACGCAGTATTTT
TRBD2	TRBJ2-1	TRBV27	NA	CASRPVAGGPNEQFF	TGTGCCAGCAGGCCAGTAGCGGGGGGGCCTAATGAGCAGTTCTTC
NA	TRBJ1-6	TRBV20-1	NA	CSASRPLHF	TGCAGTGCCTCGAGACCCCTCCACTTT
TRBD1	TRBJ1-2	TRBV27	NA	CASTGDRTYGYTF	TGTGCCAGCACTGGGGACAGGACCTATGGCTACACCTTC
NA	TRBJ1-5	TRBV19	NA	CASSIFRGSQPQHF	TGTGCCAGTAGTATCTTTCGGGGGAGTCAGCCCCAGCATTTT
NA	TRBJ1-5	TRBV27	NA	CASSTGSNQPQHF	TGTGCCAGCTCGACGGGGAGCAATCAGCCCCAGCATTTT
NA	TRBJ1-6	TRBV4-1	NA	CASRGGDGYNSPLHF	TGCGCCAGCCGGGGGGGGGATGGTTATAATTCACCCCTCCACTTT
NA	TRBJ2-5	TRBV6-1	NA	CASSEGTSTETQYF	TGTGCCAGCAGTGAGGGGACTTCTACAGAGACCCAGTACTTC
NA	TRBJ1-6	TRBV7-8	NA	CASSPRAWQTTVNSPLHF	TGTGCCAGCAGCCCCAGGGCCTGGCAGACCACCGTAAATTCACCCCTCCACTTT
TRBD1	TRBJ2-3	TRBV7-2	NA	CASSFRGQLTDTQYF	TGTGCCAGCAGCTTCCGGGGACAGCTCACAGATACGCAGTATTTT
TRBD2	TRBJ2-5	TRBV11-2	NA	CASRLTSGGRFGETQYF	TGTGCCAGCAGATTGACTAGCGGGGGACGGTTTGGAGAGACCCAGTACTTC
NA	TRBJ2-5	TRBV7-9	NA	CASSLESSRHQETQYF	TGTGCCAGCAGCTTAGAGTCTAGCAGACACCAAGAGACCCAGTACTTC
TRBD2	TRBJ2-5	TRBV19	NA	CASSEQRGTQETQYF	TGTGCCAGTAGTGAACAGCGGGGAACCCAAGAGACCCAGTACTTC
NA	TRBJ1-6	TRBV20-1	NA	CSAVFNSPLHF	TGCAGTGCCGTATTTAATTCACCCCTCCACTTT
NA	TRBJ1-1	TRBV29-1	NA	CSAGGVTEAFF	TGCAGCGCGGGAGGGGTCACTGAAGCTTTCTTT
TRBD1	TRBJ1-2	TRBV27	NA	CASKRQGANTNYGYTF	TGTGCCAGCAAACGACAGGGGGCGAACACTAACTATGGCTACACCTTC
NA	TRBJ2-1	TRBV25-1	NA	CASSVTLANEQFF	TGTGCCAGCAGTGTAACGCTGGCCAATGAGCAGTTCTTC
NA	TRBJ2-7	TRBV5-4	NA	CASSDRQDSYEQYF	TGTGCCAGCAGCGACCGACAGGACTCCTACGAGCAGTACTTC